The present entry profiles one TCR beta chain with its context. What this receptor recognizes is not known. No clone much larger than this one lies a single base away; base qualities are absent. This sample was taken from a study of PD-1 and CTLA-4 blockade in melanoma (dated by TCRdb to the early 2020s). Regarding the research as a whole: The study compared how PD-1 blockade and CTLA-4 blockade affected the melanoma-reactive CD8 T cell response in patients with melanoma.

Libraries were constructed by the immunoSEQ multiplex PCR assay. TCRdb retrieved this table from immuneACCESS and kept in-frame rearrangements only. Not all clones are present; in checked studies, unresolved V genes account for under half, and no reason is known for the remainder. Within this sample are 10,000 to 13,000 clones, with roughly four fifths of them counted one time only. The leading ten clones occupy about 32% of the sample. Sequences SGHVT (CDR1) and SQSDAQ (CDR2) are obtained from the germline V gene. The CDR3, from cysteine to phenylalanine, totals 16 residues. Only the CDR3 part of the read is kept: 48 bases, read in frame from the first base. V is shortened by 8 bases, J by 4 bases, and the region joining them spans 21 bases.

The V and J genes are TRBV7-4 and TRBJ1-5, with TRBD1 perhaps the D gene, on 5 matching bases. The source of this sequence is a human donor with melanoma. The sequenced sample was CD8+ T cells from peripheral blood, obtained from a patient given anti-PD-1 treatment. This receptor carries the CDR3 CASDLRGHRQNQPQHF. The bases read TGTGCCAGCGACCTTCGAGGACATAGACAGAATCAGCCCCAGCATTTT.